This T cell receptor (beta chain) was obtained from a study of identical twins (dated by TCRdb to the mid-2010s). General notes on the study: The study deep-sequenced TCR alpha and beta repertoires from monozygotic twins, unrelated adults of various ages and cord blood to test whether fetal clonotypes persist. To rule out contamination, the twin experiments were replicated at different times with different library preparation protocols. The study at large found these results: Out-of-frame TCR alpha sharing in monozygotic twins was systematically underestimated by recombination models, whereas sharing between unrelated individuals was in agreement with the recombination models. Compared with coincidental sharing between unrelated individuals, an excess of low generation-probability sequences was observed among out-of-frame TCR alpha sequences shared between twins. Zero-insertion analyses could be partly confounded by invariant T cells such as MAIT and iNKT, although diverse VJ usage argued against such confounding for most clonotypes. Abundant cord blood beta clonotypes carried fewer insertions; young adult naive repertoires showed a weaker similar trend, while memory repertoires showed none. The excess sharing between twins in beta out-of-frame sequences was weaker because fewer shared sequences reduced the signal-to-noise ratio. Conclusions relied on cross-sectional statistical analysis, since the same donors could not be followed over many years.

From a lookup of the germline V gene, CDR1 and CDR2 are SQVTM and ANQGSEA. Here V drops 6 bases and J drops 6 bases, and the junction holds 13 bases not matched to any gene. From the cysteine through the phenylalanine, the CDR3 covers 14 amino acids. Only the CDR3 portion is preserved as DNA: 42 bases, with reading frame beginning at the first base. Every donor was a healthy Caucasian. The twin cohort consisted of three pairs of female monozygotic twins, all aged roughly 18 to 29 years. CD4+ and CD8+ T cell populations were isolated with positive isolation kits from Invitrogen. The method was 5' RACE. Sequencing instrument: Illumina HiSeq 2000. Template switching added a universal primer binding site, and the final cDNA carried a unique molecular identifier that allowed TCR cDNA molecules to be counted accurately. First-strand cDNA for TCR alpha and beta chains was synthesized from specific primers in the conserved constant-segment region. Each cDNA library was double barcoded, with a SMART-Mk sample barcode plus Illumina barcodes, to control for contamination. Two successive PCR steps introduced TruSeq adapter sequences along with Illumina sample barcodes. TCR alpha and beta cDNA libraries were sequenced on the Illumina HiSeq platform with custom primers. The paper's data handling went like this. Unique molecular identifiers were extracted from raw reads with MiGEC, and CDR3 positions were determined with MiXCR. Recombination models were inferred per individual with the repgenHMM and IGoR tools using an EM algorithm. Shared clonotype analysis was performed with the tcR package in R, normalizing sharing by the product of cloneset sizes. To study raw recombination free of thymic and clonal selection effects, out-of-frame nonproductive sequences were analyzed. Using fastp trimming at Q25 and MiXCR clonotype assembly, TCRdb reanalyzed the public sequencing data and kept in-frame beta chains. Identical CDR3 protein sequences are pooled into one entry, listed with their most common genes and DNA. None of the V and J calls come from the authors' own analysis; TCRdb made them. The sample table holds 510,000 or so distinct CDR3 sequences, of which 13% to 15% were seen once. The ten largest clones add up to roughly 0.46% of the sample.

Turning to this clonotype: Its antigen target is currently unknown. No clone much larger than this one lies a single base away; base qualities are absent.

Separately, the same data were catalogued under a study of yellow fever vaccine responses in identical twins. Per the second study: According to the authors, in identical twins the way T cells responded to vaccination appeared partly convergent and partly personalized. In the study, vaccine-responding T cell clones were precisely tracked in identical twins.

Recombination connected TRBV29-1 to TRBJ2-7; TRBD1 lines up with 8 middle nucleotides. This clonotype was sampled from a woman aged 18-29 years in good health. Sequencing was carried out using CD4+ T cells sorted from blood. The CDR3 loop reads CSVVGQAAGGEQYF. The nucleotide sequence reads as follows: TGCAGCGTAGTGGGACAGGCGGCCGGGGGCGAGCAGTACTTC.